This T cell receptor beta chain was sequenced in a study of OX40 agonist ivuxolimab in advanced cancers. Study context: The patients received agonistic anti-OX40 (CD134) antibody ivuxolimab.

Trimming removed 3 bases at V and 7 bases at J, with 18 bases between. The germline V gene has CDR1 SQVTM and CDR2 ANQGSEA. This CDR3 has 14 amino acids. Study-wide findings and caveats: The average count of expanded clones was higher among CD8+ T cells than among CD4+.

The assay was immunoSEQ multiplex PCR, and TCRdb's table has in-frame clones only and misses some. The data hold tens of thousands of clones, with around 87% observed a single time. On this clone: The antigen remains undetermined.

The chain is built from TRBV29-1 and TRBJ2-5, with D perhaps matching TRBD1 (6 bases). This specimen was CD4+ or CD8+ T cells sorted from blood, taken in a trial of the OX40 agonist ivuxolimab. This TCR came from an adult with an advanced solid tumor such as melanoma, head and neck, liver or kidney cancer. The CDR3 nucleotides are TGCAGCGTTGACAGGGTGGGGGCGGCCGGGACCCAGTACTTC. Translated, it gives CSVDRVGAAGTQYF.